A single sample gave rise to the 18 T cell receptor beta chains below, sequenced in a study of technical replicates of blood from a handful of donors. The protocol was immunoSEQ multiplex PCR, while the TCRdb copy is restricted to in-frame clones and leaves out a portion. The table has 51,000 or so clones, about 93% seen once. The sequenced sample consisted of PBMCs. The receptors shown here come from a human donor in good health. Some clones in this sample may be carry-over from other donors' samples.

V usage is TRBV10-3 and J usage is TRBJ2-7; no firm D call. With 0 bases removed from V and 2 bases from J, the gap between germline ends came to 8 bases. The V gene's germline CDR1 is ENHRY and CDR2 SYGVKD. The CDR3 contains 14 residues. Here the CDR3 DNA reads TGTGCCATCAGTGAGTCGACACGCACCTACGAGCAGTACTTC. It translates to CAISESTRTYEQYF.

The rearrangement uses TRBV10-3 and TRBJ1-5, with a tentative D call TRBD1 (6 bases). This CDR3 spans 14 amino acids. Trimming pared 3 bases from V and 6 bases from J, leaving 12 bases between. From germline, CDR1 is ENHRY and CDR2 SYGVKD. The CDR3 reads CAISDRGGGQPQHF. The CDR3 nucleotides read TGTGCCATCAGTGACCGGGGGGGCGGTCAGCCCCAGCATTTT.

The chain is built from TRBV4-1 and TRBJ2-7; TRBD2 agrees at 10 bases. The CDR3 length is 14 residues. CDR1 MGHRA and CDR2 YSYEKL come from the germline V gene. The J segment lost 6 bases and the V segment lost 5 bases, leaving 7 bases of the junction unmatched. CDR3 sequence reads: CASSATSGTFEQYF. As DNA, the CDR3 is TGCGCCAGCAGCGCTACTAGCGGGACTTTCGAGCAGTACTTC.

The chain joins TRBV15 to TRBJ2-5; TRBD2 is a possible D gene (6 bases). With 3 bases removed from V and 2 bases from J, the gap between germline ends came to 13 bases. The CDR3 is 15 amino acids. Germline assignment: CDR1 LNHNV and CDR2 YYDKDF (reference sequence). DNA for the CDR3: TGTGCCACCAGCAGGAACCGGGACTGGCAAGAGACCCAGTACTTC. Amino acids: CATSRNRDWQETQYF.

CDR3: CAGGGDRTAQTQYF. CDR3 in DNA: TGTGCCGGCGGAGGGGATCGCACGGCACAGACCCAGTACTTC. The rearrangement links TRBV30 to TRBJ2-5, with D maybe TRBD2 (6 bases). There are 14 residues in the CDR3. The V gene's germline CDR1 is GTSNPN and CDR2 SVGIG (reference sequence). V was clipped by 8 bases and J by 6 bases, with 22 bases between them.

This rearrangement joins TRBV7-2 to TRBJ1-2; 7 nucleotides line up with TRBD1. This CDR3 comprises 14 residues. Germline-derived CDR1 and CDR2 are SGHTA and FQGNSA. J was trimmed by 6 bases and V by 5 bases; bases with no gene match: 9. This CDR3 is CASSAGQAVDGYTF. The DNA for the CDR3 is TGTGCCAGCAGCGCCGGACAGGCCGTTGATGGCTACACCTTC.

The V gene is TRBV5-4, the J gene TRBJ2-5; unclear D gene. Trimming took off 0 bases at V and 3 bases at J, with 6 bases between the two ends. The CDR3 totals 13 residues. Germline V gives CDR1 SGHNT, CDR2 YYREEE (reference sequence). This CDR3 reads CASSLDREETQYF. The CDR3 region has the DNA TGTGCCAGCAGCTTGGACAGAGAAGAGACCCAGTACTTC.

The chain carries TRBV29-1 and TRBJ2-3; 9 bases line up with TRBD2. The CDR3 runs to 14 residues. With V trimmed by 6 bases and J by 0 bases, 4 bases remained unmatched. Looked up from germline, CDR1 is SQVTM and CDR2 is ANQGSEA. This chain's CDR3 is CSVKTSGSTDTQYF. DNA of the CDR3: TGCAGCGTCAAGACTAGCGGAAGCACAGATACGCAGTATTTT.

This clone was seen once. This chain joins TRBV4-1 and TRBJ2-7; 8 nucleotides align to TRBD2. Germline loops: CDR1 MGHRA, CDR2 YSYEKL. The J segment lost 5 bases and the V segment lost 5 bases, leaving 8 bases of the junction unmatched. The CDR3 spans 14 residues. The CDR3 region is CASSKSGSSHEQYF. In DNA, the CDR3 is TGCGCCAGCAGCAAAAGCGGGAGTAGTCACGAGCAGTACTTC.

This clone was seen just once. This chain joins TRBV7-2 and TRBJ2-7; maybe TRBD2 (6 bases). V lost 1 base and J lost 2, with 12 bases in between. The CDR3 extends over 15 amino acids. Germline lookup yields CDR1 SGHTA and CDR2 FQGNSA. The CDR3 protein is CASSLEAGPTYEQYF. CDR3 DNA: TGTGCCAGCAGCTTAGAGGCGGGGCCTACCTACGAGCAGTACTTC.

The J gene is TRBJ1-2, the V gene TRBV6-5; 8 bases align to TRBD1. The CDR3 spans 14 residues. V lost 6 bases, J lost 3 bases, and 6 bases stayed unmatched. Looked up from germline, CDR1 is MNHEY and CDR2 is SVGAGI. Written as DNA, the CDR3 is TGTGCCAGCAGCCGTAAGGGACAGGACTATGGCTACACCTTC. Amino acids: CASSRKGQDYGYTF.

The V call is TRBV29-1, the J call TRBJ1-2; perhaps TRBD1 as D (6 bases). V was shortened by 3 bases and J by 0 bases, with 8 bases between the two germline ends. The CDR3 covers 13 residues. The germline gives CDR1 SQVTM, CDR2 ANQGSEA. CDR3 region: CSVEDSSNYGYTF. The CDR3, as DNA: TGCAGCGTTGAGGACAGTTCTAACTATGGCTACACCTTC.

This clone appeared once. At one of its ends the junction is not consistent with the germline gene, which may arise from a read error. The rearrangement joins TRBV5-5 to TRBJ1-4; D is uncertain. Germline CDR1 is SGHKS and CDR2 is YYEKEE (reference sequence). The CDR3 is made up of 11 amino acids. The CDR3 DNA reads TGTGCCAGCAGCTTGTTTTCCTCACCTATTTTT. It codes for CASSLFSSPIF.

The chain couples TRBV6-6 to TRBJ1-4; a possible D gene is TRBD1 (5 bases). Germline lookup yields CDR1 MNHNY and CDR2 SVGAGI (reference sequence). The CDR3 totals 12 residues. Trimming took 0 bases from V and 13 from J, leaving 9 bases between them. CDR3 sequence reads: CASSYSSQGLFF. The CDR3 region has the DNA TGTGCCAGCAGTTACTCGTCCCAGGGACTGTTTTTT.

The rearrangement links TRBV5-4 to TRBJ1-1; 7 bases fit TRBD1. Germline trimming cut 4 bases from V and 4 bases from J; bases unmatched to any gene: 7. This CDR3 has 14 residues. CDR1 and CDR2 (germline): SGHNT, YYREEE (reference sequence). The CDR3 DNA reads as TGTGCCAGCAGCGAAACAGGGGCCCCCACTGAAGCTTTCTTT. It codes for CASSETGAPTEAFF.

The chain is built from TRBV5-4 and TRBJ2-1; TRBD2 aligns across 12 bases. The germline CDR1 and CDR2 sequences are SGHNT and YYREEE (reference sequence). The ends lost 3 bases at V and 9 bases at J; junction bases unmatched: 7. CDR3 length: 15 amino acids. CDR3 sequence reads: CASSSSGGAWGEQFF. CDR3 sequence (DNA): TGTGCCAGCAGCTCTAGCGGGGGGGCCTGGGGTGAGCAGTTCTTC.

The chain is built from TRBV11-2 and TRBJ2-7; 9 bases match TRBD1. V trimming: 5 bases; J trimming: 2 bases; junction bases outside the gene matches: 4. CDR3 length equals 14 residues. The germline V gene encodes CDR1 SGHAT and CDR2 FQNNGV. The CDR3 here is CASSGGQGTYEQYF. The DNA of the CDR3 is TGTGCCAGCAGCGGGGGACAGGGAACCTACGAGCAGTACTTC.

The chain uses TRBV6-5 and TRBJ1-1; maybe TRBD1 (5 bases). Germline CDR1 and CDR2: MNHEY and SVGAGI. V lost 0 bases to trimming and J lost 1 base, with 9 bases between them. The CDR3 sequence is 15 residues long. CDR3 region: CASSYSGQGNTEAFF. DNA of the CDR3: TGTGCCAGCAGTTACTCGGGGCAGGGGAACACTGAAGCTTTCTTT.